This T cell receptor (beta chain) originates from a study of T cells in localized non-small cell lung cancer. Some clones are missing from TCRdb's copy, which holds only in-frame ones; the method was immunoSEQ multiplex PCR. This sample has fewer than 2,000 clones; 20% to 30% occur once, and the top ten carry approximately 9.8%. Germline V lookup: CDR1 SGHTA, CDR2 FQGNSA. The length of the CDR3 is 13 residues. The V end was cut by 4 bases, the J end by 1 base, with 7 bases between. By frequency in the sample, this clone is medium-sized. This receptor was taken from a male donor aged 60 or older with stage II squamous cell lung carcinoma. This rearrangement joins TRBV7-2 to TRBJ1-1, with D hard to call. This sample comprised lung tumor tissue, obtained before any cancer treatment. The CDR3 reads CASSSTPNTEAFF. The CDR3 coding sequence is TGTGCCAGCAGCTCGACTCCGAACACTGAAGCTTTCTTT.